One sample yielded the 13 T cell receptor beta chains listed below, sequenced in a study of CXCR3-negative and CXCR3-positive naive CD8 T cells. Study-level findings and limits: Naive cells with CXCR3 showed TRB CDR3s that were more hydrophobic than those in CXCR3-negative naive cells.

The authors made the TRB cDNA libraries by 5' RACE using UMI labels. TCRdb reprocessed the 5' RACE reads, keeping one entry per CDR3 protein, no DNA. The sample totals tens of thousands of distinct CDR3 sequences. These TCRs are of unknown antigen specificity. Material: naive CXCR3+ CD8+ T cells from blood. Noted subset: CD45RO-CCR7+CD27+CD95- naive CD8+ T cells expressing CXCR3 (TNR3+). Every receptor here comes from a human donor in good health. Some clones in this sample may be carry-over from other donors' samples.

The J gene is TRBJ2-2, the V gene TRBV29-1. Germline lookup yields CDR1 SQVTM and CDR2 ANQGSEA. The CDR3 loop spans 12 amino acids. The chain's CDR3 is CSVEKGIGELFF.

The chain carries TRBV6-5 and TRBJ2-2. The CDR3 loop spans 15 amino acids. CDR1 is MNHEY and CDR2 is SVGAGI in the germline V gene. The CDR3 is CASSYTSGDSGELFF.

CDR3 residues: CASGQGNEQFF. This chain links TRBV2 with TRBJ2-1; the D call from TCRdb, TRBD1, cannot be confirmed without DNA. Germline CDR1 SNHLY, CDR2 FYNNEI. This CDR3 has 11 residues.

The V and J genes are TRBV19 and TRBJ2-1; the TRBD1 assignment by TCRdb is unverifiable without DNA. Germline V lookup: CDR1 LNHDA, CDR2 SQIVND (reference sequence). The CDR3 consists of 15 residues. The CDR3 is CASSSGTFLDNEQFF.

The chain links TRBV28 to TRBJ2-3. The CDR3 covers 13 residues. Germline lookup yields CDR1 MDHEN and CDR2 SYDVKM. This CDR3 is CASSLPRQDTQYF.

The V call is TRBV29-1, the J call TRBJ1-2; TCRdb reports TRBD1, a call that lacks DNA to check it against. CDR3 length: 14 residues. Per the germline V gene, CDR1 is SQVTM and CDR2 is ANQGSEA. The CDR3 loop reads CSAGGDSGVYGYTF.

The rearrangement uses TRBV5-1 and TRBJ1-2; TCRdb names TRBD1, which stays unverified in the absence of DNA. CDR1 is SGHRS and CDR2 is YFSETQ in the germline V gene. This CDR3 contains 15 residues. This CDR3 is CASSPPPVQGNGYTF.

This sequence joins TRBV5-1 and TRBJ2-7; TCRdb names TRBD1, which stays unverified in the absence of DNA. The CDR3 is 13 residues long. CDR1 SGHRS and CDR2 YFSETQ come from the germline V gene. The CDR3 loop is CASSWGANYEQYF.

The chain has TRBV12-3 or TRBV12-4 and TRBJ2-1; TCRdb picks TRBD2, but there is no DNA to check that call. The length of the CDR3 is 16 residues. CDR3 region: CASSFSGLRTSGEQFF.

The J gene is TRBJ2-7, the V gene TRBV27. This CDR3 is built from 11 residues. Germline lookup yields CDR1 MNHEY and CDR2 SMNVEV (reference sequence). CDR3 protein: CASSSRDEQYF.

The chain links TRBV7-8 to TRBJ2-7; TCRdb reports TRBD1, a call that lacks DNA to check it against. The length of the CDR3 is 15 residues. CDR1 SGHVS and CDR2 FQNEAQ come from the germline V gene. The CDR3 is CASSRWGVGTLEKYF.

The CDR3 here is CASSSTSGAGGDNEQFF. The chain couples TRBV13 to TRBJ2-1; as DNA is missing, the TRBD1 call by TCRdb cannot be tested. From germline, CDR1 is PRHDT and CDR2 FYEKMQ (reference sequence). The CDR3 has 17 amino acids.

The rearrangement uses TRBV7-8 and TRBJ2-7; TCRdb designates TRBD1, a call that cannot be tested without DNA. This CDR3 spans 12 amino acids. Germline V gene data show CDR1 as SGHVS and CDR2 as FQNEAQ. The CDR3: CASSLGAVEQYF.